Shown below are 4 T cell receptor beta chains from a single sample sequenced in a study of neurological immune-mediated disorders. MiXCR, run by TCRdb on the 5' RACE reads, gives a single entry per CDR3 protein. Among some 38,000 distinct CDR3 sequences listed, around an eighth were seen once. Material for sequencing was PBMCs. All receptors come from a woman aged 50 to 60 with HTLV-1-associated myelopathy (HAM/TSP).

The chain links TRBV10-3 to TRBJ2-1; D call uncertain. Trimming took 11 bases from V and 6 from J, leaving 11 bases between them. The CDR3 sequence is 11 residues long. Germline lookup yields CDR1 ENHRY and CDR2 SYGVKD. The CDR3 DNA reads TGTGCCTATCAATTCAGCAATGAGCAGTTCTTC. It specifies CAYQFSNEQFF.

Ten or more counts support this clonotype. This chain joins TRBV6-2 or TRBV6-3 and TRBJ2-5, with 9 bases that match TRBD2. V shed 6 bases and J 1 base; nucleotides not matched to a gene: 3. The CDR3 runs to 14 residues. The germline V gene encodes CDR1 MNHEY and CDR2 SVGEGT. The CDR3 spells CASRLTSGQETQYF. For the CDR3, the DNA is TGTGCCAGCAGACTGACTAGCGGCCAAGAGACCCAGTACTTC.

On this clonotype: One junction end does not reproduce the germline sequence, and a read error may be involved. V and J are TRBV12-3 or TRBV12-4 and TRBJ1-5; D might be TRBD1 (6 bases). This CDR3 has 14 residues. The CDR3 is CASTRKGEDQLQHF. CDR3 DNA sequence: TGTGCCAGCACCCGGAAGGGGGAAGATCAGCTCCAGCATTTT.

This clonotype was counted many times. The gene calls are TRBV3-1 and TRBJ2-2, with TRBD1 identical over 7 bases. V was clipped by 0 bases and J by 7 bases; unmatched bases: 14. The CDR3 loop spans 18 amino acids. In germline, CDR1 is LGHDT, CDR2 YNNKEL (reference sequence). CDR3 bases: TGTGCCAGCAGCCAAGATACGTGGACAGGACCCTTGAGCGGGGAGCTGTTTTTT. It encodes CASSQDTWTGPLSGELFF.